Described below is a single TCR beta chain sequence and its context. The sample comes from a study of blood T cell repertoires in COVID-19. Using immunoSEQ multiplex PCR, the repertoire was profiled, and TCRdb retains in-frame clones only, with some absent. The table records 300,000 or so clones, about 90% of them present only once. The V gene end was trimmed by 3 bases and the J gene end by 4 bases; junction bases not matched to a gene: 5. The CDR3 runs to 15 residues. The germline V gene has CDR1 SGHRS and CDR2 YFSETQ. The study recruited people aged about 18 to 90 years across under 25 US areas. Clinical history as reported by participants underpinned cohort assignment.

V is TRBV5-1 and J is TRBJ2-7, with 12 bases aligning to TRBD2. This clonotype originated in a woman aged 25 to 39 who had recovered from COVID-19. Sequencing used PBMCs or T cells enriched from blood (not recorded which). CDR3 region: CASSWTSGAGYEQYF. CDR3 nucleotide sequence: TGCGCCAGCAGCTGGACTAGCGGGGCGGGGTACGAGCAGTACTTC.